The present entry profiles one T cell receptor (beta chain) with its context. The sample originates from a study of PD-L1 blockade in urothelial cancer. Specified time point: peripheral blood 6 weeks after treatment start. TCRdb keeps only in-frame clones here, not all; method: immunoSEQ multiplex PCR. The sample includes roughly 100,000 clones, less than 85% of them seen just once. The germline CDR1 and CDR2 sequences are MGHDK and SYGVNS. V lost 6 bases and J 7 bases, leaving 12 bases between the germline ends. The CDR3 has 13 residues. The V and J genes are TRBV25-1 and TRBJ2-2; D is unresolved. The material sequenced was PBMCs, taken around atezolizumab (anti-PD-L1) treatment. The clonotype comes from a man between 65 and 80 years old with urothelial cancer. CDR3 DNA sequence: TGTGCCAGCAGCGAAGGCCCGGGCGGGGAGCTGTTTTTT. As protein: CASSEGPGGELFF.